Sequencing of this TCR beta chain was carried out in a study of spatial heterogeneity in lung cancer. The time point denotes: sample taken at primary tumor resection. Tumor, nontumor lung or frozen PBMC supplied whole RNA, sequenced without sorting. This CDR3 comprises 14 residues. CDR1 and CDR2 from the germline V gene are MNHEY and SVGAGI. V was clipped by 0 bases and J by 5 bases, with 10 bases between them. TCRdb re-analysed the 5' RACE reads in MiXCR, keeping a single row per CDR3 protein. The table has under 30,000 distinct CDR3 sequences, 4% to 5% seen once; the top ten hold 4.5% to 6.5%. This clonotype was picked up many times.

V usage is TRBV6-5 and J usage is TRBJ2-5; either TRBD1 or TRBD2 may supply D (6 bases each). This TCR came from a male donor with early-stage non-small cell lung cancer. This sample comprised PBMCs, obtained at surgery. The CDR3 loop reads CASSYSGGMETQYF. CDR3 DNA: TGTGCCAGCAGTTACTCCGGGGGCATGGAGACCCAGTACTTC.